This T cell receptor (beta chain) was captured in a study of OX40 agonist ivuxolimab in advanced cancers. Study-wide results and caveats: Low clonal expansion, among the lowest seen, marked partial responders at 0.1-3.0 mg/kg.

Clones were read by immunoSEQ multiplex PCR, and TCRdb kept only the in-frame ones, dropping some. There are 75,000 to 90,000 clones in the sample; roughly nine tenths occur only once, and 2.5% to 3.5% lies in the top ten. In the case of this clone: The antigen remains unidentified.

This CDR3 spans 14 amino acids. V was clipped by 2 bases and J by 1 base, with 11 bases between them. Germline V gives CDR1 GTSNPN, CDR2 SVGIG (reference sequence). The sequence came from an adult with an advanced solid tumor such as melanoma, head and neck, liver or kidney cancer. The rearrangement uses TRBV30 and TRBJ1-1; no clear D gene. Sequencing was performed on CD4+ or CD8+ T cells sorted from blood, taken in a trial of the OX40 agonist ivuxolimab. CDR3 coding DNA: TGTGCCTGGAGTCCCCTAGAAGAGAACACTGAAGCTTTCTTT. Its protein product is CAWSPLEENTEAFF.